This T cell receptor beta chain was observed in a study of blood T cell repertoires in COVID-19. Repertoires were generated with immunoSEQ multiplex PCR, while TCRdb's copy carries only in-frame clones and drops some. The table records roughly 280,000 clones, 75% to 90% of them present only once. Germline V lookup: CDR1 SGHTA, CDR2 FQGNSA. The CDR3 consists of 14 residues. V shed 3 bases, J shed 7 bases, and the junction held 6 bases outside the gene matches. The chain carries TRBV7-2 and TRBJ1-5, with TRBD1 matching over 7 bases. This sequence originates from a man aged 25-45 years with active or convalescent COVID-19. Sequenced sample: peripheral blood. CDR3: CASSFTGADQPQHF. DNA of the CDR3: TGTGCCAGCAGCTTTACAGGGGCCGACCAGCCCCAGCATTTT.